A single sample is the source of the 5 T cell receptor beta chains below, sequenced in a study of blood T cell repertoires in COVID-19. Measured with immunoSEQ multiplex PCR; TCRdb has only the in-frame clones, and not every one. The sample has about 110,000 clones; approximately 84% are singletons. The sample was peripheral blood. These receptors all come from a woman aged 45-59 years with acute or convalescent COVID-19.

The rearrangement joins TRBV9 to TRBJ2-3; D is possibly TRBD1 (6 bases). The CDR3 consists of 15 residues. Looked up from germline, CDR1 is SGDLS and CDR2 is YYNGEE. With 5 bases removed from V and 1 base from J, the gap between germline ends came to 14 bases. The CDR3 nucleotides read TGTGCCAGCAGTACAGGGCAGGTGGGCACAGATACGCAGTATTTT. Residues: CASSTGQVGTDTQYF. The full variable domain, its missing parts supplied by reference TRBV9 and TRBJ2-3, is DSGVTQTPKHLITATGQRVTLRCSPRSGDLSVYWYQQSLDQGLQFLIQYYNGEERAKGNILERFSAQQFPDLHSELNLSSLELGDSALYFCASSTGQVGTDTQYFGPGTRLTVL.

The chain is built from TRBV9 and TRBJ1-4; TRBD1 matches 7 bases. The junction had 2 bases not matched to a gene; V was cut back by 4 bases and J by 2 bases. The CDR3 is made up of 14 amino acids. Germline V lookup: CDR1 SGDLS, CDR2 YYNGEE. For the CDR3, the DNA is TGTGCCAGCAGCCCACAGGGGACTAATGAAAAACTGTTTTTT. Translation: CASSPQGTNEKLFF.

The chain combines TRBV9 with TRBJ1-2; 7 positions agree with TRBD1. The CDR3 spans 15 residues. Germline assignment: CDR1 SGDLS and CDR2 YYNGEE. V lost 0 bases to trimming and J lost 4 bases; unmatched junction nucleotides: 6. DNA for the CDR3: TGTGCCAGCAGCGTAGGGAGACAGGGAGCCTATGGCTACACCTTC. It translates to CASSVGRQGAYGYTF.

This sequence joins TRBV5-1 and TRBJ2-7, with 14 bases lining up with TRBD2. CDR1 and CDR2 from the germline V gene are SGHRS and YFSETQ. The CDR3 consists of 14 residues. Trimming at V came to 3 bases and at J to 5 bases, leaving 1 base not matched to a gene. The CDR3 reads CASSWGLAGDEQYF. CDR3 bases: TGCGCCAGCAGCTGGGGACTAGCGGGGGACGAGCAGTACTTC.

The chain uses TRBV2 and TRBJ1-2; TRBD1 aligns across 12 bases. This CDR3 has 16 amino acids. Trimming removed 2 bases from V and 4 bases from J; junction bases left unmatched: 5. CDR1 and CDR2 (germline): SNHLY, FYNNEI. In DNA form, the CDR3 reads TGTGCCAGCAGTGAAATTGGGACAGGGGGCGTCTATGGCTACACCTTC. Translating gives CASSEIGTGGVYGYTF.